This is a list of T cell receptor beta chains from one sample in a study of blood T cell repertoires in COVID-19. Libraries were prepared by immunoSEQ multiplex PCR; TCRdb keeps only in-frame clonotypes and omits some of them. The sample gives about 250,000 clones, 70% to 90% of which show up once; about 2.1% is in the top ten. The sequenced material came from peripheral blood. These receptors came from a woman in her 40s who had recovered from COVID-19. Both conserved end residues are part of each CDR3. D genes are given only for firm matches. The size of a clone is reported for some rows only, either as once, few or many, or as a class for expanded clones.

v_gene: TRBV7-2
j_gene: TRBJ2-1
abundance: NA
d_gene: NA
CDR3nt: TGTGCCAGCAGCTTAAGATACGCGGGGGCTCGAACCTACAATGAGCAGTTCTTC
CDR3aa: CASSLRYAGARTYNEQFF

v_gene: TRBV19
j_gene: TRBJ1-2
abundance: NA
d_gene: TRBD1
CDR3nt: TGTGCCAGTAGGGATTCCCTAAACTCGCTCAGGGGGCGTCGGGGCTACACCTTC
CDR3aa: CASRDSLNSLRGRRGYTF

v_gene: TRBV6-6
j_gene: TRBJ2-1
abundance: once
d_gene: TRBD1
CDR3nt: TGTGCCAGCAGCCGTAAAGTGAGGGGGCCCGAGCAGTTCTTC
CDR3aa: CASSRKVRGPEQFF

v_gene: TRBV27
j_gene: TRBJ2-1
abundance: NA
d_gene: NA
CDR3nt: TGTGCCAGCAGTCTCCTCAGGGGGGTGGATGAGCAGTTCTTC
CDR3aa: CASSLLRGVDEQFF

v_gene: TRBV5-6
j_gene: TRBJ1-2
abundance: NA
d_gene: TRBD1
CDR3nt: TGTGCCAGCAGCCTCGGACAGGGGCAGTATGGCTACACCTTC
CDR3aa: CASSLGQGQYGYTF

v_gene: TRBV5-8
j_gene: TRBJ2-2
abundance: NA
d_gene: TRBD1
CDR3nt: TGTGCCAGCAGCCGCCGGGACAGGGTGGCCGGGGAGCTGTTTTTT
CDR3aa: CASSRRDRVAGELFF

v_gene: TRBV9
j_gene: TRBJ2-1
abundance: NA
d_gene: TRBD2
CDR3nt: TGTGCCAGCAGCGCCCTAGCGGACTCTAAGGAGCAGTTCTTC
CDR3aa: CASSALADSKEQFF

v_gene: TRBV6-1
j_gene: TRBJ2-1
abundance: NA
d_gene: NA
CDR3nt: TGTGCCAGCAGTGATCAGCTCTTAGCGTACAATGAGCAGTTCTTC
CDR3aa: CASSDQLLAYNEQFF

v_gene: TRBV30
j_gene: TRBJ1-3
abundance: NA
d_gene: TRBD1
CDR3nt: TGTGCCTGGAGTAGGACAGGCTCTGGAAACACCATATATTTT
CDR3aa: CAWSRTGSGNTIYF

v_gene: TRBV5-1
j_gene: TRBJ1-2
abundance: NA
d_gene: NA
CDR3nt: TGCGCCAGCAGCTTGGCCGAGGGCTCAGCTAACTATGGCTACACCTTC
CDR3aa: CASSLAEGSANYGYTF

v_gene: TRBV4-2
j_gene: TRBJ2-7
abundance: NA
d_gene: TRBD1
CDR3nt: TGTGCCAGCAGCCAAGTGGGACAGGGGCCCTACGAGCAGTACTTC
CDR3aa: CASSQVGQGPYEQYF

v_gene: TRBV6-4
j_gene: TRBJ1-2
abundance: NA
d_gene: TRBD1
CDR3nt: TGTGCCAGCAGTCCCCAGGGGGTAGGGGGCTACACCTTC
CDR3aa: CASSPQGVGGYTF

v_gene: TRBV18
j_gene: TRBJ2-5
abundance: NA
d_gene: TRBD1
CDR3nt: TGTGCCAGCTCACCAGGACAGGGCCCAGAGACCCAGTACTTC
CDR3aa: CASSPGQGPETQYF

v_gene: TRBV5-1
j_gene: TRBJ2-2
abundance: NA
d_gene: TRBD1
CDR3nt: TGCGCCAGCAGCTTTAGCCAGGGGGCGCGCGCCGGGGAGCTGTTTTTT
CDR3aa: CASSFSQGARAGELFF

v_gene: TRBV10-3
j_gene: TRBJ2-3
abundance: NA
d_gene: NA
CDR3nt: TGTGCCATCAGTGCGAGGGGCACAGATACGCAGTATTTT
CDR3aa: CAISARGTDTQYF

v_gene: TRBV9
j_gene: TRBJ1-2
abundance: NA
d_gene: NA
CDR3nt: TGTGCCAGCAGCGTAGATAGAGACTATGGCTACACCTTC
CDR3aa: CASSVDRDYGYTF

v_gene: TRBV19
j_gene: TRBJ1-1
abundance: NA
d_gene: NA
CDR3nt: TGTGCCAGTAGTGTCGACAGAGCGAACACTGAAGCTTTCTTT
CDR3aa: CASSVDRANTEAFF

v_gene: TRBV6-6
j_gene: TRBJ1-1
abundance: NA
d_gene: TRBD1
CDR3nt: TGTGCCAGCAGTTACTATCCTCAGGGGGCAGCAGCTTTCTTT
CDR3aa: CASSYYPQGAAAFF

v_gene: TRBV2
j_gene: TRBJ2-6
abundance: once
d_gene: TRBD1
CDR3nt: TGTGCCAGCAGTGGGGACAGGGGGACTGCTGGGGCCAACGTCCTGACTTTC
CDR3aa: CASSGDRGTAGANVLTF

v_gene: TRBV4-3
j_gene: TRBJ2-7
abundance: NA
d_gene: TRBD1
CDR3nt: TGCGCCAGCAGCCTACGCGGGACAGGGCGGTACGAGCAGTACTTC
CDR3aa: CASSLRGTGRYEQYF

v_gene: TRBV5-1
j_gene: TRBJ2-5
abundance: NA
d_gene: NA
CDR3nt: TGCGCCAGCAGCTCACAAAACCAAGAGACCCAGTACTTC
CDR3aa: CASSSQNQETQYF

v_gene: TRBV7-6
j_gene: TRBJ1-4
abundance: few
d_gene: NA
CDR3nt: TGTGCCAGCAGCTTAGGTGCGGGTAATGAAAAACTGTTTTTT
CDR3aa: CASSLGAGNEKLFF

v_gene: TRBV7-2
j_gene: TRBJ2-5
abundance: NA
d_gene: NA
CDR3nt: TGTGCCAGCAGTAAGGGGAAGGGAGAGACCCAGTACTTC
CDR3aa: CASSKGKGETQYF

v_gene: TRBV19
j_gene: TRBJ1-5
abundance: NA
d_gene: NA
CDR3nt: TGTGCCAGTAGTATCGGGGTAGGACAGCCCCAGCATTTT
CDR3aa: CASSIGVGQPQHF

v_gene: TRBV11-3
j_gene: TRBJ2-1
abundance: NA
d_gene: TRBD1
CDR3nt: TGTGCCAGCAGTACAGGGGGTGAGCAGTTCTTC
CDR3aa: CASSTGGEQFF

v_gene: TRBV3-1/TRBV3-2
j_gene: TRBJ1-6
abundance: NA
d_gene: NA
CDR3nt: TGTGCCAGCAGCCAAGCCCCAGGCTCCTATAATTCACCCCTCCACTTT
CDR3aa: CASSQAPGSYNSPLHF

v_gene: TRBV18
j_gene: TRBJ2-5
abundance: NA
d_gene: NA
CDR3nt: TGTGCCAGCTCACCTGGACAGCAAGAGACCCAGTACTTC
CDR3aa: CASSPGQQETQYF

v_gene: TRBV7-8
j_gene: TRBJ2-5
abundance: NA
d_gene: TRBD2
CDR3nt: TGTGCCAGCAGCTTAGTTGCCCTAGCGGGGGAAAAAGAGACCCAGTACTTC
CDR3aa: CASSLVALAGEKETQYF

v_gene: TRBV27
j_gene: TRBJ2-1
abundance: NA
d_gene: TRBD2
CDR3nt: TGTGCCAGCAGTTTATCCCAACTAGCGGAAGAGCAGTTCTTC
CDR3aa: CASSLSQLAEEQFF

v_gene: TRBV11-3
j_gene: TRBJ2-5
abundance: NA
d_gene: TRBD2
CDR3nt: TGTGCCAGCAGCCCCGGGGGGGCGGGGGAGACCCAGTACTTC
CDR3aa: CASSPGGAGETQYF

v_gene: TRBV6-5
j_gene: TRBJ1-2
abundance: NA
d_gene: NA
CDR3nt: TGTGCCAGCAGTTACTCGAAAGCTCTCTATGGCTACACCTTC
CDR3aa: CASSYSKALYGYTF

v_gene: TRBV11-1
j_gene: TRBJ2-1
abundance: once
d_gene: NA
CDR3nt: TGTGCCAGCAGCTTAGCGCGGGGGCTAAGCAATGAGCAGTTCTTC
CDR3aa: CASSLARGLSNEQFF

v_gene: TRBV7-9
j_gene: TRBJ1-2
abundance: NA
d_gene: TRBD1
CDR3nt: TGTGCCAGCAGCCTTCCGGGACAGGGAAACGGCTACACCTTC
CDR3aa: CASSLPGQGNGYTF

v_gene: TRBV2
j_gene: TRBJ2-5
abundance: NA
d_gene: TRBD1
CDR3nt: TGTGCCAGCAGTTGGGACAGGGGGCATGGTGAGACCCAGTACTTC
CDR3aa: CASSWDRGHGETQYF

v_gene: TRBV29-1
j_gene: TRBJ2-3
abundance: once
d_gene: TRBD1
CDR3nt: TGCAGCGTTGGACCCGGGACAGCAACAGATACGCAGTATTTT
CDR3aa: CSVGPGTATDTQYF

v_gene: TRBV28
j_gene: TRBJ1-4
abundance: NA
d_gene: NA
CDR3nt: TGTGCCAGCAGTTTAACAGGAGAAAAACTGTTTTTT
CDR3aa: CASSLTGEKLFF

v_gene: TRBV5-1
j_gene: TRBJ2-5
abundance: few
d_gene: TRBD2
CDR3nt: TGCGCCAGCAGCTTGAGGCGGGAGGCCCAAGAGACCCAGTACTTC
CDR3aa: CASSLRREAQETQYF

v_gene: TRBV9
j_gene: TRBJ1-2
abundance: NA
d_gene: NA
CDR3nt: TGTGCCAGCGGGTCGTCGGGGTTCGTTAACTATGGCTACACCTTC
CDR3aa: CASGSSGFVNYGYTF

v_gene: TRBV7-2
j_gene: TRBJ2-7
abundance: NA
d_gene: NA
CDR3nt: TGTGCCAGCAGCTCCGGAGGAGTTCGGAGCAGCTCCTACGAGCAGTACTTC
CDR3aa: CASSSGGVRSSSYEQYF

v_gene: TRBV3-1/TRBV3-2
j_gene: TRBJ2-1
abundance: NA
d_gene: NA
CDR3nt: TGTGCCAGCAGCCAAGAGGTTAGTATCAATGAGCAGTTCTTC
CDR3aa: CASSQEVSINEQFF

v_gene: TRBV5-1
j_gene: TRBJ1-1
abundance: once
d_gene: TRBD1
CDR3nt: TGCGCCAGCAGAGACAGGGGCTCTGAAGCTTTCTTT
CDR3aa: CASRDRGSEAFF

v_gene: TRBV7-2
j_gene: TRBJ1-1
abundance: few
d_gene: NA
CDR3nt: TGTGCCAGCAGCTTAGGGACAGAGAACACTGAAGCTTTCTTT
CDR3aa: CASSLGTENTEAFF

v_gene: TRBV30
j_gene: TRBJ1-1
abundance: NA
d_gene: TRBD1
CDR3nt: TGTGCCTCCCATAGACAGGGTGGTGGCACTGAAGCTTTCTTT
CDR3aa: CASHRQGGGTEAFF

v_gene: TRBV9
j_gene: TRBJ2-1
abundance: NA
d_gene: NA
CDR3nt: TGTGCCAGCAGCGGGGGCGCTAGCTCCTACAATGAGCAGTTCTTC
CDR3aa: CASSGGASSYNEQFF

v_gene: TRBV7-2
j_gene: TRBJ1-5
abundance: NA
d_gene: NA
CDR3nt: TGTGCCAGCAGCTTAACAATAGCGCCACTGGAGCCCCAGCATTTT
CDR3aa: CASSLTIAPLEPQHF

v_gene: TRBV9
j_gene: TRBJ1-2
abundance: NA
d_gene: NA
CDR3nt: TGTGCCAGCACCCGGGAGGGCAGAGGCTACACCTTC
CDR3aa: CASTREGRGYTF

v_gene: TRBV7-2
j_gene: TRBJ2-7
abundance: few
d_gene: TRBD1
CDR3nt: TGTGCCAGCAGCTCCCAGAAGGGGGCGCGGGCCGAGCAGTACTTC
CDR3aa: CASSSQKGARAEQYF